Many counts were recorded for the clone carrying this T cell receptor beta chain. The target antigen is unknown. There were only healthy Caucasians among the donors. Using its own MiXCR run on the 5' RACE reads, TCRdb lists one record per CDR3 protein. The sample holds 500,000 to 700,000 distinct CDR3 sequences; roughly 6.6% are singletons and the top ten take over 1.5%. The source of the sample is a study of identical twins. Whole-study findings and limits: Twin pairs' shared out-of-frame alpha sequences were enriched in low generation probability. The study based its conclusions on cross-sectional statistical analysis and did not follow the same donors. Insertions were fewer in abundant cord blood beta clonotypes, whereas memory repertoires showed none of this pattern.

This CDR3 spans 16 amino acids. V lost 1 base, J lost 6 bases, and 16 bases lay in between. This sample also belongs to another study, concerning yellow fever vaccine responses in identical twins.

The chain links TRBV12-3 or TRBV12-4 to TRBJ2-1; perhaps TRBD1 as D (6 bases). The receptor's source is a woman between 18 and 30 years old in good health. Sequenced material: PBMCs. CDR3 in amino acids: CASSLEFRGLGNEQFF. The CDR3 DNA is TGTGCCAGCAGTTTAGAATTCAGGGGATTGGGCAATGAGCAGTTCTTC.